Below are 6 T cell receptor beta chains sequenced from a single sample in a study of OX40 agonist ivuxolimab in advanced cancers. TCRdb keeps only in-frame clones here, not all; method: immunoSEQ multiplex PCR. Of over 40,000 clones in the sample, less than 90% were seen once. Specimen: CD4+ or CD8+ T cells sorted from blood, collected in a trial of the OX40 agonist ivuxolimab. The receptors were gathered from an adult with an advanced solid tumor such as melanoma, head and neck, liver or kidney cancer.

The chain links TRBV7-3 to TRBJ1-1; the D is unclear. CDR3 length: 13 residues. Germline loops: CDR1 SGHTA, CDR2 FQGTGA. V gave up 5 bases and J gave up 0 bases, with 7 bases separating them. CDR3 sequence: CASSPYVNTEAFF. In DNA form, the CDR3 reads TGTGCCAGCAGCCCATATGTGAACACTGAAGCTTTCTTT.

This clone occurred once. The genes are TRBV30 and TRBJ1-3; tentative D call: TRBD1 (6 bases). This CDR3 comprises 15 residues. Germline CDR1 reads GTSNPN; CDR2 reads SVGIG (reference sequence). V was clipped by 0 bases and J by 4 bases, with 13 bases between them. The CDR3 sequence is CAWSVAGRGGNTIYF. The CDR3 coding sequence is TGTGCCTGGAGTGTAGCGGGCAGGGGCGGAAACACCATATATTTT.

Judged by abundance, this clone is medium-sized. The rearrangement links TRBV5-1 to TRBJ1-2, with unresolved D. The CDR3 is made up of 13 amino acids. In germline, CDR1 is SGHRS, CDR2 YFSETQ. The V end was cut by 4 bases, the J end by 2 bases, with 9 bases between. CDR3 residues: CASSPGVNYGYTF. In nucleotides, the CDR3 is TGCGCCAGCAGCCCCGGGGTAAACTATGGCTACACCTTC.

The chain uses TRBV9 and TRBJ1-4, with D tentatively TRBD1 (5 bases). CDR3 size: 16 residues. V lost 3 bases and J lost 5, with 17 bases in between. Germline CDR1 and CDR2: SGDLS and YYNGEE. CDR3 amino acids: CASSAGGYWTNEKLFF. The CDR3 DNA follows: TGTGCCAGCAGCGCCGGGGGGTATTGGACAAATGAAAAACTGTTTTTT.

The chain links TRBV5-1 to TRBJ2-1; D gene unclear. Trimming took off 6 bases at V and 4 bases at J, with 5 bases between the two ends. The CDR3 totals 11 residues. Germline CDR1 and CDR2: SGHRS and YFSETQ. CDR3 nucleotides: TGCGCCAGCACCCAATACAATGAGCAGTTCTTC. Protein sequence: CASTQYNEQFF.

The chain recombines TRBV6-6 with TRBJ1-1, with D unresolved. The V gene lost 6 bases and the J gene lost 10 bases, with 15 bases spanning the gap. The CDR3 is 12 amino acids. CDR1 MNHNY and CDR2 SVGAGI come from the germline V gene (reference sequence). CDR3 in amino acids: CASSAAREGAFF. The CDR3 DNA follows: TGTGCCAGCAGCGCCGCCCGGGAGGGAGCTTTCTTT.